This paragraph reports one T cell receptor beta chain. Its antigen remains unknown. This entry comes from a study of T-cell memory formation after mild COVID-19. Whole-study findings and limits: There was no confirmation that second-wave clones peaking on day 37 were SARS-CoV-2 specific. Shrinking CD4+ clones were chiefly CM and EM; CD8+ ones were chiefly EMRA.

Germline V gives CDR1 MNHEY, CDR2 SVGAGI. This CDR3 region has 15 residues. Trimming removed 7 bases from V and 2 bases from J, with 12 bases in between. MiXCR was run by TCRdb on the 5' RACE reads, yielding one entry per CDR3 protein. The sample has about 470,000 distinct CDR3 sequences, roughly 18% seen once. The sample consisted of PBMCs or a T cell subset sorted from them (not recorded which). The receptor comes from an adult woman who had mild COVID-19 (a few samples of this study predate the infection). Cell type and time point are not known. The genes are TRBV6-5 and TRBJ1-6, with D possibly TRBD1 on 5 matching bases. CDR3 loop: CASNARDPYNSPLHF. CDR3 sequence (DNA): TGTGCCAGCAACGCTAGGGACCCCTATAATTCACCCCTCCACTTT.